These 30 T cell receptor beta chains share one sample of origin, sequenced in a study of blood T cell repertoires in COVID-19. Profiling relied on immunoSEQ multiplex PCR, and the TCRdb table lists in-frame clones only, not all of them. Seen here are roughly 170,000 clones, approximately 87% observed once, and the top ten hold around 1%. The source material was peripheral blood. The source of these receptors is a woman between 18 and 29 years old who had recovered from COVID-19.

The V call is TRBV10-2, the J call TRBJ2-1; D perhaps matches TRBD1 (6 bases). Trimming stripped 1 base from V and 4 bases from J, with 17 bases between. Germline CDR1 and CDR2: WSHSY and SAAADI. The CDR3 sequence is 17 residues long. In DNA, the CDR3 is TGCGCCAGCAGTGAGTTTGTTTTCGGGACAAGATACAATGAGCAGTTCTTC. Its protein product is CASSEFVFGTRYNEQFF.

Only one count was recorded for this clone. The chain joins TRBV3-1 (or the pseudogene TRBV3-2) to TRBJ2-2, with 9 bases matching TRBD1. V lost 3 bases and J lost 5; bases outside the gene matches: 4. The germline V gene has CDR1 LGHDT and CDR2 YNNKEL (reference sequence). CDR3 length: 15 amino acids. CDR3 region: CASSHGTGRTGELFF. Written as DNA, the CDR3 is TGTGCCAGCAGCCACGGGACAGGGCGAACCGGGGAGCTGTTTTTT.

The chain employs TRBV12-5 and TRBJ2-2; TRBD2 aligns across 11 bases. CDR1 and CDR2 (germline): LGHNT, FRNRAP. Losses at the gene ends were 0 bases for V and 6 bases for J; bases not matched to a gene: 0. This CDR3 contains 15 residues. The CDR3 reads CASGLVLAGAGELFF. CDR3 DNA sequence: TGTGCTAGTGGTTTGGTACTAGCGGGGGCCGGGGAGCTGTTTTTT.

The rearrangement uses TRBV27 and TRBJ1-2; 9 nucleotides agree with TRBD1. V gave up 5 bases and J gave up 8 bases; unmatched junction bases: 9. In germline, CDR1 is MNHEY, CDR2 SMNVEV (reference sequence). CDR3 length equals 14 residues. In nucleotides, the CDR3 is TGTGCCAGCAGTGCACGACAGGGGGGGTTCGGCTACACCTTC. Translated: CASSARQGGFGYTF.

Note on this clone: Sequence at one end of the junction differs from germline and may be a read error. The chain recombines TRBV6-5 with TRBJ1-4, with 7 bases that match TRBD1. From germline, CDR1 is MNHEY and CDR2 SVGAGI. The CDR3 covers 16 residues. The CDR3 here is CASSYYGTARNEKLFF. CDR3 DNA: TGTGCCAGCAGCTACTACGGGACAGCGCGTAATGAAAAACTGTTTTTT.

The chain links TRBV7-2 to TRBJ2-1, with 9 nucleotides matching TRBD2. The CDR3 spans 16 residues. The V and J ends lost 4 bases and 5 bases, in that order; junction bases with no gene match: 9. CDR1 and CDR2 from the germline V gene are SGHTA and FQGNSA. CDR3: CASSSPRGGRDNEQFF. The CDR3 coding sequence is TGTGCCAGCAGCTCGCCGCGGGGCGGGAGGGACAATGAGCAGTTCTTC.

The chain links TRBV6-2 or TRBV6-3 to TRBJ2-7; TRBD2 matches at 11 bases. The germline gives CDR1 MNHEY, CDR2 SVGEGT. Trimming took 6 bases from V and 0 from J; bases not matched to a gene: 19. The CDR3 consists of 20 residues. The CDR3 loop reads CASSPTQNLWTSGFSYEQYF. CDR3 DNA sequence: TGTGCCAGCAGCCCAACTCAAAATCTTTGGACTAGCGGGTTCTCCTACGAGCAGTACTTC.

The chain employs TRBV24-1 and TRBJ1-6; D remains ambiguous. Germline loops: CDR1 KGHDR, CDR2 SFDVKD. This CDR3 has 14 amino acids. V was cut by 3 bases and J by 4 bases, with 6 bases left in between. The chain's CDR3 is CATSDGGYNSPLHF. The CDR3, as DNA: TGTGCCACCAGTGATGGAGGTTATAATTCACCCCTCCACTTT.

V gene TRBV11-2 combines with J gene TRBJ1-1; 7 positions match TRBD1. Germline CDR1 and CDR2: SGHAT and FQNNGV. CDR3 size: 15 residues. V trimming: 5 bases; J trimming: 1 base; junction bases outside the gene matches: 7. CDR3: CASSRLGQANTEAFF. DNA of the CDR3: TGTGCCAGCAGCCGGCTAGGACAGGCGAACACTGAAGCTTTCTTT.

CDR3 in DNA: TGTGCCAGCAGCTCCAGGGACTATGGCTACACCTTC. This gives the protein CASSSRDYGYTF. This chain uses TRBV5-4 with TRBJ1-2; D may be TRBD1 (5 bases). The CDR3 covers 12 residues. Germline V gene data show CDR1 as SGHNT and CDR2 as YYREEE (reference sequence). The V and J ends lost 3 bases and 3 bases respectively, with 6 bases between them.

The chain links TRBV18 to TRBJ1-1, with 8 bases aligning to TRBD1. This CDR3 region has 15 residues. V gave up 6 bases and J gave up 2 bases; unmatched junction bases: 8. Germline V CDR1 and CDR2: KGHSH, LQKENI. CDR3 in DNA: TGTGCCAGCTCTCACGGACAGGGTGGAAACACTGAAGCTTTCTTT. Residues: CASSHGQGGNTEAFF.

CDR3 sequence: CASRPRTGTSGNPYNEQFF. The CDR3 DNA reads TGTGCAAGTCGCCCTAGGACCGGGACTAGCGGTAACCCCTACAATGAGCAGTTCTTC. The chain uses TRBV12-2 and TRBJ2-1; the tabulated D call, TRBD2, remains unverified against the DNA. TRBV12-2 constitutes a pseudogene. The CDR3 totals 19 residues.

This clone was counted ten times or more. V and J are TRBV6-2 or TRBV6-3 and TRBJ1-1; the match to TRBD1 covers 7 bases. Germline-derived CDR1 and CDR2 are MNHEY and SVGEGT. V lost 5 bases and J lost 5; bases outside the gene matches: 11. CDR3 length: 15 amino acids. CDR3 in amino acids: CASSTHRGTGTEAFF. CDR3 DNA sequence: TGTGCCAGCAGTACCCACAGGGGAACGGGGACTGAAGCTTTCTTT.

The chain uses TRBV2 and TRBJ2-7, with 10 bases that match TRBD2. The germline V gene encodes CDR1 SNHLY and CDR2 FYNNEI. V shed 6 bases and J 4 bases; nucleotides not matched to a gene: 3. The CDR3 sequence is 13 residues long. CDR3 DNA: TGTGCCAGCAGAGAGGGACTAGCGTACGAGCAGTACTTC. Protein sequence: CASREGLAYEQYF.

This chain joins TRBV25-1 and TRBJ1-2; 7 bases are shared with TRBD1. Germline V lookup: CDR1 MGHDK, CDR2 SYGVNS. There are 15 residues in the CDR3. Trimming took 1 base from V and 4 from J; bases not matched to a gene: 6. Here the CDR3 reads CASSEWAGGTYGYTF. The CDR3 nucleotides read TGTGCCAGCAGTGAATGGGCAGGGGGGACCTATGGCTACACCTTC.

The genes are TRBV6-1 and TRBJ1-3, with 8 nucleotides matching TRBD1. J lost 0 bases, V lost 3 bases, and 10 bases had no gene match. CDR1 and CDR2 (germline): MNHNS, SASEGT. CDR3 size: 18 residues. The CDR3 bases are TGTGCCAGCAGTGATCGCGGGACAGGCCGACCCTCTGGAAACACCATATATTTT. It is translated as CASSDRGTGRPSGNTIYF.

The CDR3 is CASSQARGLAYNEQFF. The CDR3 DNA sequence: TGTGCCAGCAGCCAAGCCAGGGGACTAGCCTACAATGAGCAGTTCTTC. The V and J genes are TRBV14 and TRBJ2-1, with TRBD2 matching 8 bases. Germline V lookup: CDR1 SGHDN, CDR2 FVKESK. The CDR3 totals 16 residues. V gave up 1 base and J gave up 2 bases; unmatched junction bases: 4.

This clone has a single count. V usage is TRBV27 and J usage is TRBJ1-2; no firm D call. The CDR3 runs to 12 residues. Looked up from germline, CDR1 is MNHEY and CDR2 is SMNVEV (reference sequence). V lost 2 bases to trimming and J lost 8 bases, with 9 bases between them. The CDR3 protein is CASSLRGSGYTF. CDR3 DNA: TGTGCCAGCAGTTTAAGAGGGAGCGGCTACACCTTC.

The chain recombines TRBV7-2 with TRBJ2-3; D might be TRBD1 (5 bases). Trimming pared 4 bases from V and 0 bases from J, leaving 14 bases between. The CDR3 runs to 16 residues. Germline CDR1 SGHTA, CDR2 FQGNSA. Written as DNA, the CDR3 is TGTGCCAGCAGCTCCGACGGACAACTTAGCACAGATACGCAGTATTTT. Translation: CASSSDGQLSTDTQYF.

The CDR3 protein is CASSERDSRGLSPLHF. CDR3 DNA: TGTGCCAGCAGTGAACGGGACAGTCGAGGTTTATCGCCCCTCCACTTT. This sequence joins TRBV25-1 and TRBJ1-6, with 7 positions matching TRBD1. Germline CDR1 is MGHDK and CDR2 is SYGVNS. V shed 2 bases, J shed 13 bases, and the junction held 14 bases outside the gene matches. The CDR3 has 16 amino acids.

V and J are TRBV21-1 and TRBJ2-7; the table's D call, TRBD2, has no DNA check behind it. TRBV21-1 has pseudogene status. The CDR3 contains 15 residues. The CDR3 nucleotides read TGTGCCAGCAGCAAAGGTCTAGCGGGCGCCTACGAGCAGTACGTC. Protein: CASSKGLAGAYEQYV.

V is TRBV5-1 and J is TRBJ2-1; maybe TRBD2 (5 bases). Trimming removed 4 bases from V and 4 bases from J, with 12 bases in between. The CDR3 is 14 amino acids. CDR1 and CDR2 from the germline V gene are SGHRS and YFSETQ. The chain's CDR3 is CASSPAASYNEQFF. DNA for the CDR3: TGCGCCAGCAGCCCAGCGGCATCATACAATGAGCAGTTCTTC. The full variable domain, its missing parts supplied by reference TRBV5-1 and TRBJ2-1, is KAGVTQTPRYLIKTRGQQVTLSCSPISGHRSVSWYQQTPGQGLQFLFEYFSETQRNKGNFPGRFSGRQFSNSRSEMNVSTLELGDSALYLCASSPAASYNEQFFGPGTRLTVL.

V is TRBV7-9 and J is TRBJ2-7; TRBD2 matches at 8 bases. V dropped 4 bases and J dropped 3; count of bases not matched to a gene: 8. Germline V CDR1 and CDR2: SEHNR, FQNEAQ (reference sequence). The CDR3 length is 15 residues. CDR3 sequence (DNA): TGTGCCAGCAGCTCTCCGGGACTAGAGAACTACGAGCAGTACTTC. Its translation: CASSSPGLENYEQYF. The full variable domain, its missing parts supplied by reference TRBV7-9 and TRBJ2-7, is DTGVSQNPRHKITKRGQNVTFRCDPISEHNRLYWYRQTLGQGPEFLTYFQNEAQLEKSRLLSDRFSAERPKGSFSTLEIQRTEQGDSAMYLCASSSPGLENYEQYFGPGTRLTVT.

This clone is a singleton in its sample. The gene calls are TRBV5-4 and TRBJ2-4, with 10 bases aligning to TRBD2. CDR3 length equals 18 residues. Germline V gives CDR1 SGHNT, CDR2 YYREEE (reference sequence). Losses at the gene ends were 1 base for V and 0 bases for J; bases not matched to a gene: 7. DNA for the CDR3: TGTGCCAGCAGCTTGAGGCTAGCGGGAGTGGGAGCCAAAAACATTCAGTACTTC. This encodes CASSLRLAGVGAKNIQYF.

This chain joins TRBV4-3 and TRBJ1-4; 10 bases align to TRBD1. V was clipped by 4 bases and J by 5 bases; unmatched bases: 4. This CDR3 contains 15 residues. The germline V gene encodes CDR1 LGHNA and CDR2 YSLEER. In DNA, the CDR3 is TGCGCCAGCAGCCTTAAGGACAGGGGGAATGAAAAACTGTTTTTT. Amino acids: CASSLKDRGNEKLFF.

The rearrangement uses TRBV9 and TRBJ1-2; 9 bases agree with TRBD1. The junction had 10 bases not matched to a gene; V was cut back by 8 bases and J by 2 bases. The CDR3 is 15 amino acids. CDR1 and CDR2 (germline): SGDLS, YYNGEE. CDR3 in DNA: TGTGCCAGGTTAGGGACAGGGACCGAAAACTATGGCTACACCTTC. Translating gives CARLGTGTENYGYTF.

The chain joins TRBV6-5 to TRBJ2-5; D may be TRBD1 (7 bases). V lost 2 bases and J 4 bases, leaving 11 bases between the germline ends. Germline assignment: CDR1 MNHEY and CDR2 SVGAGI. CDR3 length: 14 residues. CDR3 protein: CASSYAGGTETQYF. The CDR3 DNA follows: TGTGCCAGCAGTTACGCAGGGGGGACAGAGACCCAGTACTTC.

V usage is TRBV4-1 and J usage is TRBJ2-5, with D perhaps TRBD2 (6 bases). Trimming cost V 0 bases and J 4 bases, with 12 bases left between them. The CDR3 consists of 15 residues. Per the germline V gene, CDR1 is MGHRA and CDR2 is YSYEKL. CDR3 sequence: CASSQDPAGGETQYF. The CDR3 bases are TGCGCCAGCAGCCAAGACCCAGCGGGTGGAGAGACCCAGTACTTC.

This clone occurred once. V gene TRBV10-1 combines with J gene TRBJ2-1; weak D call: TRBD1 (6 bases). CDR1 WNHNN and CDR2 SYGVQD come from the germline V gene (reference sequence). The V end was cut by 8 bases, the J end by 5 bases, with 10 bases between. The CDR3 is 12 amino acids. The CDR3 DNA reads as TGCGCCAGCTGGGGACAAAACAATGAGCAGTTCTTC. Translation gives CASWGQNNEQFF.

CDR3 region: CASSLSAYTEAFF. In DNA form, the CDR3 reads TGTGCCAGCAGTTTATCTGCGTACACTGAAGCTTTCTTT. The chain has TRBV28 and TRBJ1-1, with D hard to call. The CDR3 loop spans 13 amino acids. The germline gives CDR1 MDHEN, CDR2 SYDVKM. V was clipped by 1 base and J by 3 bases, with 6 bases between them.